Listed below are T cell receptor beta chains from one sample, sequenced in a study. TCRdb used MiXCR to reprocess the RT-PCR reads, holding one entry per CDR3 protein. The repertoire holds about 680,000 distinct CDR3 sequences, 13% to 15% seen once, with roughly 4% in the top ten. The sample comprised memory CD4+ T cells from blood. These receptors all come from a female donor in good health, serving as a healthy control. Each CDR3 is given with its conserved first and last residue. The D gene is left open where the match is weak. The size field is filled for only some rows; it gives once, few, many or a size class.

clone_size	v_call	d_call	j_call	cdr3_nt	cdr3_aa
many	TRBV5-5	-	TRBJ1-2	TGTGCCAGCAGCTGGGACGGCAACTATGGCTACACCTTC	CASSWDGNYGYTF
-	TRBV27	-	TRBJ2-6	TGTGCCAGCAGTTTATCGGTGGGGGCGGGGGCTGGGGCCAACGTCCTGACTTTC	CASSLSVGAGAGANVLTF
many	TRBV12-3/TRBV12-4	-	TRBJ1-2	TGTGCCAGCAGTTTAGCTGGCCTACTCTCGGGTGGCTACACCTTC	CASSLAGLLSGGYTF
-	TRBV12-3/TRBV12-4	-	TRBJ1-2	TGTGCCAGCAGTTTAGGACGGAGGCTGCAACAGTTAGCTAACTATGGCTACACCTTC	CASSLGRRLQQLANYGYTF
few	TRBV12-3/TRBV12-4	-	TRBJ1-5	TGTGCCAGCAGCCGCCGGGCCCCCAATCAGCCCCAGCATTTT	CASSRRAPNQPQHF
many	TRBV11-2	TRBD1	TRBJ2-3	TGTGCCAGCAGGGGACAGGGGGCAGATACGCAGTATTTT	CASRGQGADTQYF
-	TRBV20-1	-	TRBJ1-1	TGCAGTGCTAGATGGGCGGGAACGAACACTGAAGCTTTCTTT	CSARWAGTNTEAFF
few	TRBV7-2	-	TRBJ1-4	TGTGCCAGCAGCTTGAGCCAGACCCTGTTTTTT	CASSLSQTLFF
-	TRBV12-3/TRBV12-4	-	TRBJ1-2	TGTGCCAGCAGGTTAGGGGGGGCGGGCTATGGCTACACCTTC	CASRLGGAGYGYTF
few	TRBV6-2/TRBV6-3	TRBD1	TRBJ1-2	TGTGCCAGCAGTACTCTACAGGGGGGTGACTATGGCTACACCTTC	CASSTLQGGDYGYTF
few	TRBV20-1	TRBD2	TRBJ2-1	TGCAGTGCTAGAATGGGGCACAGCGGGGCAGGGAATGAGCAGTTCTTC	CSARMGHSGAGNEQFF
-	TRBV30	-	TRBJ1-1	TGTGCCTGGAGTTACAGCGATGGAGCTTTCTTT	CAWSYSDGAFF
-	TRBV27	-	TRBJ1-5	TGTGCCAGCAGTCCTTTTCGGACTCCCTGGGGCAATCAGCCCCAGCATTTT	CASSPFRTPWGNQPQHF
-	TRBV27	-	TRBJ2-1	TGTGCCAGCAGTCCAATAGGGGCCGTGATCAACAATGAGCAGTTCTTC	CASSPIGAVINNEQFF
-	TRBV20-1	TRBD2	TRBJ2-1	TGCAGTGCTAGTGCCTTCGGGACTAGCGGGAGGGCCCACGTCTGCAATGAGCAGTTCTTC	CSASAFGTSGRAHVCNEQFF
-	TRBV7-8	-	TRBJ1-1	TGTGCCAGCAGCCCCCAATTTCCGGGGAGCACTGAAGCTTTCTTT	CASSPQFPGSTEAFF
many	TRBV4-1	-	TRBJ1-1	TGCGCCAGCAGCCAAGGGGACCGGGGCACTGAAGCTTTCTTT	CASSQGDRGTEAFF
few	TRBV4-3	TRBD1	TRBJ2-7	TGCGCCAGCAGCCAAGAGTACACAGGGGATGCCGGGGAGCAGTACTTC	CASSQEYTGDAGEQYF
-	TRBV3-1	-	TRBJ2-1	TGTGCCAGCAGCCAAGCGGGACGGTCCTACAATGAGCAGTTCTTC	CASSQAGRSYNEQFF
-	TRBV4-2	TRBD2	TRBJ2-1	TGTGCCAGCAGCCTCGGCGCAGATAGCGGGAGTAGTGAGCAGTTCTTC	CASSLGADSGSSEQFF
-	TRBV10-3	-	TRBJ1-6	TGTGCCATCATGCGAGAGCCCAATTCACCCCTCCACTTT	CAIMREPNSPLHF
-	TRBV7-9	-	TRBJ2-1	TGTGCCAGCAGCAACGCAGGGAACGACAATGAGCAGTTCTTC	CASSNAGNDNEQFF
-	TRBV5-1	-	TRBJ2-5	TGCGCCAGCAGCTTGGGGCCCGAAGGGGGACTGCAAGAGACCCAGTACTTC	CASSLGPEGGLQETQYF
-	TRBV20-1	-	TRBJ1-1	TGCAGTGCTAGTAGCCTAGACCGCCCGAACACTGAAGCTTTCTTT	CSASSLDRPNTEAFF
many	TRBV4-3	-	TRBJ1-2	TGCGCCAGCAGCCAAGAAAGGGGCCTAAAGGGAGGCTACACCTTC	CASSQERGLKGGYTF
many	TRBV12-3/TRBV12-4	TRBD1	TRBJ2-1	TGTGCCAGCAGTCTCAACCGCTGGGACAGAGATCTCTCTGAGCAGTTCTTC	CASSLNRWDRDLSEQFF
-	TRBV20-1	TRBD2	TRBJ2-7	TGCAGTGCTACGATGGGACTAGCGGGAGGATACGAGCAGTACTTC	CSATMGLAGGYEQYF
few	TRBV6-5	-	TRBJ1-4	TGTGCCAGCAGCCCGATGGTCATGGTGGCTGAAAAACTGTTTTTT	CASSPMVMVAEKLFF
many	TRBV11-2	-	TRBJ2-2	TGTGCCAGCACCCCCTGGGCGGGGACAACTAACACCGGGGAGCTGTTTTTT	CASTPWAGTTNTGELFF
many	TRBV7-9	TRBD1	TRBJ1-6	TGTGCCAGCAGCTCGGGCCAACAGGGGTGGAGTTCACCCCTCCACTTT	CASSSGQQGWSSPLHF
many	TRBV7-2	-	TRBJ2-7	TGTGCCAGCAGCTTAGTCTGGAAGCTCGAGCAGTACTTC	CASSLVWKLEQYF
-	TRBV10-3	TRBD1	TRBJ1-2	TGTGCCATCGGAGACAGGGGATCGACTAACTATGGCTACACCTTC	CAIGDRGSTNYGYTF
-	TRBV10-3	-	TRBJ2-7	TGTGCCATCAGTGAGCGGCCCATGCCCTACGAGCAGTACTTC	CAISERPMPYEQYF
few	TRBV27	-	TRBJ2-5	TGTGCCAGCAGTTTCCACTTGAAAGAGACCCAGTACTTC	CASSFHLKETQYF
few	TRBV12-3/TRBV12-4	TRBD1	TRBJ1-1	TGTGCCAGCAGCGGACAGGGGGCTAGTACTGAAGCTTTCTTT	CASSGQGASTEAFF
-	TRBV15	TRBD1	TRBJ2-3	TGTGCCACCAGCTGGGACAGGGCTAGCACAGATACGCAGTATTTT	CATSWDRASTDTQYF
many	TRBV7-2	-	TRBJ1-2	TGTGCCAGCAGCCAGGGCCAAGGGGCTGGCTACACCTTC	CASSQGQGAGYTF
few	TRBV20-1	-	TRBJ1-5	TGCAGTGCTAAGGGGATCAATCAGCCCCAGCATTTT	CSAKGINQPQHF
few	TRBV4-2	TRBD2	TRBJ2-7	TGTGCCAGCAGCCAAGCAATGGGAGGGGAGTTATACGAGCAGTACTTC	CASSQAMGGELYEQYF
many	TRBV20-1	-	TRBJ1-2	TGCAGTGCTCCAGGGCGGACTAACTATGGCTACACCTTC	CSAPGRTNYGYTF
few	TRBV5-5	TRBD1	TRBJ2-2	TGTGCCAGCAGCTTACTCCCGGGACAGGGGAACACCGGGGAGCTGTTTTTT	CASSLLPGQGNTGELFF
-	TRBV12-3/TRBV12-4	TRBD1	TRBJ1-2	TGTGCCAGCAGTTTTGGACAGGGGGGTCCTGGCTACACCTTC	CASSFGQGGPGYTF
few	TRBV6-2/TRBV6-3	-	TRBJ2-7	TGTGCCAGCAGCTTTCTATTAACCTACGAGCAGTACTTC	CASSFLLTYEQYF
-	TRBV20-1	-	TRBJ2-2	TGCAGTGCTAAATCTAGCGCCCCGAACACCGGGGAGCTGTTTTTT	CSAKSSAPNTGELFF
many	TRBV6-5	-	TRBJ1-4	TGTGCCAGCGGGAGAGGGAGAGAAAAACTGTTTTTT	CASGRGREKLFF
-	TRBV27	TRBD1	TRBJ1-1	TGTGCCAGCAGTTTCAGACAGGGCTTCACTGAAGCTTTCTTT	CASSFRQGFTEAFF
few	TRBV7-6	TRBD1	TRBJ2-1	TGTGCCAGCAGCGGGTACAGGGGTCCTCCGGGGGAGCAGTTCTTC	CASSGYRGPPGEQFF
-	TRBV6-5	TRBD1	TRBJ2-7	TGTGCCAGCAGCGTTTTCGGGGACAGGGGTTACGAGCAGTACTTC	CASSVFGDRGYEQYF